One sample yielded the 21 T cell receptor beta chains listed below, sequenced in a study of cytomegalovirus exposure and HLA in healthy donors. Primers for the PCR totalled 60 Vbeta and 13 Jbeta. Repertoires were generated with immunoSEQ multiplex PCR, while TCRdb's copy carries only in-frame clones and drops some. The sample lists fewer than 250,000 clones, roughly four fifths seen once, with less than 4% in the top ten. Sequenced material: PBMCs. The source of these receptors is a woman aged 30 to 39 in good health and CMV-seropositive.

The chain is built from TRBV27 and TRBJ2-1, with 9 bases fitting TRBD1. This CDR3 spans 13 amino acids. In germline, CDR1 is MNHEY, CDR2 SMNVEV (reference sequence). After removal of 10 bases from V and 9 bases from J, the junction contained 10 bases not matched to a gene. CDR3 DNA sequence: TGTGCCACCTGGGACAGGGTAAACGGTGAGCAGTTCTTC. It encodes CATWDRVNGEQFF.

Details on this clone: Other nucleotide sequences from this sample produce the same CDR3. This chain uses TRBV2 with TRBJ1-1; tentative D call: TRBD1 (6 bases). The CDR3 is 13 amino acids. The germline CDR1 and CDR2 sequences are SNHLY and FYNNEI. Deletions cut 7 bases from V and 0 bases from J, with 9 bases between. Here the CDR3 DNA reads TGTGCCAGCAAGAGGACAGTGAACACTGAAGCTTTCTTT. Residues: CASKRTVNTEAFF.

CDR3 sequence reads: CASSPGWEETQYF. In nucleotides, the CDR3 is TGCGCCAGCAGCCCCGGGTGGGAAGAGACCCAGTACTTC. The chain joins TRBV5-1 to TRBJ2-5; no definite D call. V was cut by 4 bases and J by 3 bases, with 10 bases left in between. This CDR3 region has 13 residues. Germline values: CDR1 SGHRS, CDR2 YFSETQ.

The genes are TRBV9 and TRBJ1-2, with D unresolved. V was cut by 4 bases and J by 8 bases, with 21 bases left in between. The CDR3 length is 15 residues. The germline V gene has CDR1 SGDLS and CDR2 YYNGEE. The CDR3 DNA sequence: TGTGCCAGCAGCATCCGACCAGAGGCCCTTGAGGGCTACACCTTC. Encoded protein: CASSIRPEALEGYTF.

The CDR3 nucleotides are TGTGCCAGCTCACCAAACCGGGACAGGGGGCCTGGGGGCTACGAGCAGTACTTC. Translated: CASSPNRDRGPGGYEQYF. The V and J genes are TRBV18 and TRBJ2-7; 12 nucleotides align to TRBD1. Trimming cost V 2 bases and J 3 bases; bases outside gene matches: 11. CDR1 KGHSH and CDR2 LQKENI come from the germline V gene. The CDR3 covers 18 residues.

The gene calls are TRBV7-9 and TRBJ1-2, with 12 bases matching TRBD1. Losses at the gene ends were 3 bases for V and 8 bases for J; bases not matched to a gene: 7. The CDR3 runs to 15 residues. Germline V gene lookup returns CDR1 SEHNR and CDR2 FQNEAQ (reference sequence). CDR3 nucleotide sequence: TGTGCCAGCAGCTTCTTGGGACAGGGGGCAGAAGGCTACACCTTC. Residues: CASSFLGQGAEGYTF.

The genes are TRBV2 and TRBJ2-5; D is unresolved. CDR1 and CDR2 (germline): SNHLY, FYNNEI. Trimming removed 8 bases from V and 2 bases from J, with 9 bases in between. The CDR3 runs 12 residues. CDR3 in amino acids: CASCRNQETQYF. DNA for the CDR3: TGTGCCAGCTGCAGGAATCAAGAGACCCAGTACTTC.

The rearrangement links TRBV25-1 to TRBJ1-2; D is ambiguous. The germline V and J ends were trimmed by 0 bases and 13 bases, with 12 bases remaining between them. This CDR3 spans 12 amino acids. Germline V gene data show CDR1 as MGHDK and CDR2 as SYGVNS. The chain's CDR3 is CASSEYHSYPTF. Here the CDR3 DNA reads TGTGCCAGCAGTGAATATCACAGCTATCCCACCTTC.

The chain carries TRBV13 and TRBJ2-1, with TRBD2 matching 11 bases. V lost 5 bases, J lost 2 bases, and 5 bases stayed unmatched. Germline CDR1 is PRHDT and CDR2 is FYEKMQ (reference sequence). The CDR3 is 16 residues long. The CDR3 sequence is CASSTGTSGTYNEQFF. The CDR3 DNA follows: TGTGCCAGCAGCACCGGGACTAGCGGAACCTACAATGAGCAGTTCTTC.

The chain carries TRBV4-1 and TRBJ2-1; 8 bases are a match to TRBD2. This CDR3 region has 14 residues. The germline CDR1 and CDR2 sequences are MGHRA and YSYEKL. The V gene end was trimmed by 3 bases and the J gene end by 4 bases; junction bases not matched to a gene: 2. The CDR3, as DNA: TGCGCCAGCAGCCAGACTAGCGAGTACAATGAGCAGTTCTTC. This codes for CASSQTSEYNEQFF.

This chain joins TRBV28 and TRBJ2-3; 7 nucleotides line up with TRBD1. V shed 2 bases and J 3 bases; nucleotides not matched to a gene: 8. CDR1 MDHEN and CDR2 SYDVKM come from the germline V gene. The CDR3 consists of 16 residues. CDR3 sequence: CASSLPRAGGTDTQYF. Here the CDR3 DNA reads TGTGCCAGCAGTTTACCTCGGGCAGGGGGAACAGATACGCAGTATTTT.

The CDR3 sequence is CAAQGGNTGELFF. In DNA form, the CDR3 reads TGTGCCGCCCAAGGGGGGAACACCGGGGAGCTGTTTTTT. The chain joins TRBV6-5 to TRBJ2-2, with a weak D call TRBD1 (6 bases). Looked up from germline, CDR1 is MNHEY and CDR2 is SVGAGI. The CDR3 is 13 amino acids. Trimming left V 11 bases short and J 1 base short, with 11 bases between.

The CDR3 DNA is TGTGCCAGCAGCTTAAGGGTGGGAGGGAATGAGCAGTTCTTC. It is translated as CASSLRVGGNEQFF. The chain links TRBV7-2 to TRBJ2-1; TRBD2 matches at 7 bases. CDR3 size: 14 residues. The V gene end was trimmed by 2 bases and the J gene end by 7 bases; junction bases not matched to a gene: 5. Germline CDR1 reads SGHTA; CDR2 reads FQGNSA.

The V gene is TRBV5-1, the J gene TRBJ2-2; 7 bases are shared with TRBD1. The CDR3 spans 15 residues. J lost 2 bases, V lost 4 bases, and 5 bases had no gene match. Germline V gene lookup returns CDR1 SGHRS and CDR2 YFSETQ. CDR3 amino acids: CASSPRDRNTGELFF. CDR3 DNA sequence: TGCGCCAGCAGCCCCCGGGACAGAAACACCGGGGAGCTGTTTTTT. The full variable domain, in which reference TRBV5-1 and TRBJ2-2 provide the parts outside the CDR3, is KAGVTQTPRYLIKTRGQQVTLSCSPISGHRSVSWYQQTPGQGLQFLFEYFSETQRNKGNFPGRFSGRQFSNSRSEMNVSTLELGDSALYLCASSPRDRNTGELFFGEGSRLTVL.

This rearrangement joins TRBV7-2 to TRBJ2-3, with D possibly being TRBD1 (5 bases). There are 15 residues in the CDR3. Trimming pared 5 bases from V and 0 bases from J, leaving 12 bases between. In germline, CDR1 is SGHTA, CDR2 FQGNSA. The CDR3 here is CASSPVDTSTDTQYF. CDR3 bases: TGTGCCAGCAGCCCGGTGGACACTAGCACAGATACGCAGTATTTT.

This clone appeared once. The rearrangement joins TRBV6-5 to TRBJ1-2, with TRBD1 matching 7 bases. Losses at the gene ends were 5 bases for V and 4 bases for J; bases not matched to a gene: 7. CDR3 length: 14 residues. In germline, CDR1 is MNHEY, CDR2 SVGAGI. In DNA form, the CDR3 reads TGTGCCAGCAGTAGGGGGCCAGTTCCCTATGGCTACACCTTC. It is translated as CASSRGPVPYGYTF.

V usage is TRBV5-8 and J usage is TRBJ2-1, with TRBD2 matching over 7 bases. Germline lookup yields CDR1 SGHTS and CDR2 YDEGEE. The V segment lost 7 bases and the J segment 2 bases; nucleotides outside the gene matches: 12. The CDR3 is 16 amino acids. The CDR3: CASELAAVGPYNEQFF. CDR3 coding DNA: TGTGCCAGCGAGCTAGCGGCAGTCGGCCCCTACAATGAGCAGTTCTTC.

V usage is TRBV6-1 and J usage is TRBJ1-3, with D maybe TRBD1 (6 bases). In germline, CDR1 is MNHNS, CDR2 SASEGT. V dropped 6 bases and J dropped 4 bases, with 13 bases sitting between them. The CDR3 is made up of 14 amino acids. The CDR3 region is CASSVRGPGNTIYF. The CDR3 bases are TGTGCCAGCAGCGTCAGGGGTCCCGGAAACACCATATATTTT.

This clone was seen once. V is TRBV27 and J is TRBJ1-1; D possibly corresponds to TRBD1 (6 bases). The CDR3 is 15 amino acids. CDR1 and CDR2 (germline): MNHEY, SMNVEV (reference sequence). The V end lost 5 bases, the J end lost 0 bases, and 13 bases lay between the germline ends. The CDR3 spells CASSIKGQLNTEAFF. CDR3 nucleotide sequence: TGTGCCAGCAGTATCAAGGGACAACTGAACACTGAAGCTTTCTTT.

The chain employs TRBV5-1 and TRBJ2-7; TRBD2 matches 10 bases. The CDR3 runs to 14 residues. Germline V gene data show CDR1 as SGHRS and CDR2 as YFSETQ. V was pared by 6 bases and J by 4 bases, with 7 bases of the junction left unmatched. CDR3 loop: CASMVTSGVYEQYF. CDR3 bases: TGCGCCAGCATGGTAACTAGCGGGGTTTACGAGCAGTACTTC.

The J gene is TRBJ2-5, the V gene TRBV6-5, with D tentatively TRBD2 (5 bases). V was clipped by 5 bases and J by 1 base, with 14 bases between them. CDR1 is MNHEY and CDR2 is SVGAGI in the germline V gene. This CDR3 has 15 amino acids. CDR3 protein: CASSMRLTLQETQYF. DNA of the CDR3: TGTGCCAGCAGTATGCGACTAACCCTCCAAGAGACCCAGTACTTC.